This TCR beta chain appears in the sequencing data of a study of blood T cell repertoires in COVID-19 (dated by TCRdb to about 2020). Context from the whole study: Collaborator samples came from the United States, Italy and Spain and covered acute and convalescent phases of COVID-19. The dataset comprised deeply sampled blood TCRbeta repertoires from subjects exposed to, actively infected with, or recovered from COVID-19. A de-identified subject ID, COVID-19 status, age in years and sex were almost always included in the sample metadata. The prospective study material was composed of cDNA or gDNA derived from T cells, B-cell-depleted T cells, or PBMCs. Where available, HLA class I and class II types were taken from metadata supplied by the sample provider and were not determined by assay-based typing. Samples came from the ongoing ImmuneRACE study (first 160 participants) plus 1,254 subjects from 6 global collaborators. A freely available public database, intended as a resource for researchers studying the immune response to SARS-CoV-2, is where the repertoires were released.

TCRbeta CDR3 regions were amplified from genomic DNA using the immunoSEQ Assay, a bias-controlled multiplex PCR. The paper's data handling went like this. Within the assay, amplification of reference gene primers was used to estimate how many nucleated cells each sample contained. Sequence reads were collapsed and filtered to measure the absolute abundance of every unique TCRbeta CDR3 rearrangement. Productive Simpson clonality was computed per sample as the square root of Simpson's diversity index over productive rearrangements. This is the immuneACCESS table as TCRdb keeps it, with only in-frame sequences that have V and J called. A part of the clones is gone; compared with another copy, unresolved V genes explain less than half, and the rest is unexplained. That table is the source of V, J and clone size, and D and trimming were worked out from the DNA. Within this sample are roughly 290,000 clones, with around 90% of them counted one time only. Together, the top ten hold roughly 7% of the sample.

What the research found in general, with its limitations: The amount of clinical and demographic metadata varied by source and participant and was provided uncurated.

The germline V gene (reference sequence) gives CDR1 as SEHNR and CDR2 as FQNEAQ. The CDR3, from cysteine to phenylalanine, totals 15 residues. Just the 45-base CDR3 DNA is kept, in frame starting at base 1. Ends trimmed: V by 4 bases, J by 5 bases; bases unmatched to a gene: 9. A word on this clone: No antigen is known for it. The input lacks base qualities; no much larger clone sits a single base away.

In Seattle, one collaborating source enrolled patients while the infection was active and tracked those patients longitudinally over the course of disease. The collaborating institutions used their own protocols to collect whole blood in K2EDTA tubes. For TCRbeta analysis, collaborators shipped samples in one of three forms: frozen whole blood, isolated PBMCs, or DNA extracted from either of those sample types. Recombination joined TRBV7-9 with TRBJ2-7; 9 central bases correspond to TRBD1. The source material was peripheral blood. This TCR was sampled from a woman in her twenties or thirties with COVID-19, enrolled during active disease. CDR3 region: CASSSPSRTGDEQYF. The DNA sequence reads TGTGCCAGCAGCTCCCCGTCCCGGACAGGGGACGAGCAGTACTTC.